Here is one T cell receptor beta chain with its context. This sample is drawn from a study of blood T cells in healthy people across ages. On the study more broadly: Template switching recovered approximately one barcoded beta molecule for every two T cells.

Then a second PCR, running about 6 to 11 cycles, was carried out with a sample-barcoded 5' primer and a J-beta primer mix. Each of the samples gave a minimum of 2.5 million paired-end reads that contained CDR3. TCRdb re-called the 5' RACE reads with MiXCR, one entry per CDR3 protein. The repertoire holds approximately 1,700,000 distinct CDR3 sequences, with approximately 40% as singletons. The donors, aged 6 to 90, were healthy Caucasians from Russia. The material sequenced was blood. This TCR derives from a human donor in good health.

The CDR3 DNA sequence: TGTGCCAGCAGGATCAGGGAATTGGGTGGCTACACCTTC. Amino acids: CASRIRELGGYTF. The J gene is TRBJ1-2, the V gene TRBV12-3 or TRBV12-4; D is possibly TRBD1 (5 bases). This CDR3 is 13 amino acids long. V lost 6 bases, J lost 7 bases, and 15 bases lay in between.